This T cell receptor beta chain was obtained from a study of CD8 T cells in ankylosing spondylitis. Broader study findings: A subset of motif variants has previously been described in the synovial fluid and blood of reactive arthritis. Typical of ankylosing spondylitis blood, it appeared, was a TCR beta motif of under 10 highly homologous variants.

MiXCR, applied by TCRdb to the 5' RACE reads, yields one record per CDR3 protein. The table shows some 700,000 distinct CDR3 sequences, with around 20% occurring only once. This clonotype was observed a handful of times. Antigen unknown. Germline V lookup: CDR1 SGHVS, CDR2 FQNEAQ. This CDR3 comprises 15 residues. V shed 5 bases and J shed 0 bases, with 11 bases lying between them. This TCR came from a male donor with ankylosing spondylitis. Sequencing input: blood, either unsorted or a sorted T cell fraction (not recorded which). V is TRBV7-8 and J is TRBJ1-3; D not certain. In DNA, the CDR3 is TGTGCCAGCAGCCCGAAGGTCAGCTCTGGAAACACCATATATTTT. This codes for CASSPKVSSGNTIYF.